This TCR beta chain was recorded in a study of cytomegalovirus exposure and HLA in healthy donors. Generated by immunoSEQ multiplex PCR, the TCRdb table keeps only in-frame clones and is missing some. Of roughly 200,000 clones in the sample, about 89% were seen once. Sequenced: PBMCs. The TCR comes from a man younger than 40 in good health and CMV-seropositive.

CDR3 in amino acids: CSPLRGTEAFF. The CDR3 nucleotides read TGCAGCCCCCTGCGCGGCACTGAAGCTTTCTTT. The chain combines TRBV29-1 with TRBJ1-1; D gene unclear. Germline V CDR1 and CDR2: SQVTM, ANQGSEA. V lost 8 bases, J lost 4 bases, and 11 bases lay in between. This CDR3 has 11 amino acids.